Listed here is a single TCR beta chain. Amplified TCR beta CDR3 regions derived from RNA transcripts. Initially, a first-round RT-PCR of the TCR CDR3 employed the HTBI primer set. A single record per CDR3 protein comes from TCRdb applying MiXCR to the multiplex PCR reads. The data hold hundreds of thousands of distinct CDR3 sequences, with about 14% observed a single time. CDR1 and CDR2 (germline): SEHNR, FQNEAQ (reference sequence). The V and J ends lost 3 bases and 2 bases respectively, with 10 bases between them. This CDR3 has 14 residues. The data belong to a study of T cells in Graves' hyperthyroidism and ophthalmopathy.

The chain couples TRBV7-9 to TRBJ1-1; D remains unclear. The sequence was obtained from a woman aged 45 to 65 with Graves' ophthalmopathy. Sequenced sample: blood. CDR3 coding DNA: TGTGCCAGCAGCTTTACCGTTTACAACACTGAAGCTTTCTTT. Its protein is CASSFTVYNTEAFF.